This TCR beta chain was captured by sequencing in a study of T cells after yellow fever vaccination. Study results and limitations: Any FACS-sorted repertoire could hold abundant clonotypes that contaminate it from the bulk population. Detected again after the booster were most primary-vaccination clones, at approximately 96% CD4 and 80% to 90% CD8. It was a weaker secondary response, yet one that peaked faster, at day 5 versus 15.

This clonotype was seen a handful of times. The antigen remains unidentified. Germline assignment: CDR1 DFQATT and CDR2 SNEGSKA (reference sequence). V trimming: 5 bases; J trimming: 8 bases; junction bases outside the gene matches: 11. The CDR3 is 13 residues long. TCR cDNA, made by 5'RACE template switching, carried an added universal primer site and UMIs. Using its own MiXCR run on the 5' RACE reads, TCRdb lists one record per CDR3 protein. The table records about 300,000 distinct CDR3 sequences, about 10% of them present only once. The chain has TRBV20-1 and TRBJ1-2; 7 bases align to TRBD1. The sequences come from CD4+ T cells sorted from PBMCs, collected 5 days after the yellow fever booster vaccination. This TCR derives from a man in his late teens or twenties who received the YFV17D yellow fever vaccine. The CDR3 nucleotides read TGCAGTGCTGCTACAGGGGTGGTTAGGGGCTACACCTTC. Residues: CSAATGVVRGYTF.